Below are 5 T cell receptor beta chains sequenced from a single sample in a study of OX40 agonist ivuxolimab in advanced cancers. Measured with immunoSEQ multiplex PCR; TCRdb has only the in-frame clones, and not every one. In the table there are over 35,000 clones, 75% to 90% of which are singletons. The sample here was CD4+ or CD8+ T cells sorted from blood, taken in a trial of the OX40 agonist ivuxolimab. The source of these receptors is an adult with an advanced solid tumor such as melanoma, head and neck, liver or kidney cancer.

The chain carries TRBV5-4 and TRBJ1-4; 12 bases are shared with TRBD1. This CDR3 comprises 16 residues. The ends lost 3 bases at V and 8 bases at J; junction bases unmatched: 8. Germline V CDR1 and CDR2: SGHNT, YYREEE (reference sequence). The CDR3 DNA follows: TGTGCCAGCAGCTCGAGGGACAGGGGGCTTTCGGAAAAACTGTTTTTT. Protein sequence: CASSSRDRGLSEKLFF.

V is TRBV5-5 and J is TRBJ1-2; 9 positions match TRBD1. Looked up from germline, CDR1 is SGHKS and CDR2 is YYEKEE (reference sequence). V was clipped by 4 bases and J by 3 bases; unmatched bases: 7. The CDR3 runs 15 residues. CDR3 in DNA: TGTGCCAGCAGCCGCCGGGACAGGGAGGACTATGGCTACACCTTC. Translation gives CASSRRDREDYGYTF.

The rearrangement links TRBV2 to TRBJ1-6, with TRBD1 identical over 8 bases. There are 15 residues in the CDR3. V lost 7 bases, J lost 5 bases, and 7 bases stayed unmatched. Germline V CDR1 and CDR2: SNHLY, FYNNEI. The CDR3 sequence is CASTPDRANNSPLHF. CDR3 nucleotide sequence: TGTGCCAGCACCCCGGACAGGGCCAATAATTCACCCCTCCACTTT.

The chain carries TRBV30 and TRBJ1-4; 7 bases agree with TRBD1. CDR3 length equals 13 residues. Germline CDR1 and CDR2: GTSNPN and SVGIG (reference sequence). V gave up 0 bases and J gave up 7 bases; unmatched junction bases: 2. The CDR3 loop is CAWSVQGSEKLFF. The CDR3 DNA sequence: TGTGCCTGGAGTGTACAGGGGAGTGAAAAACTGTTTTTT.

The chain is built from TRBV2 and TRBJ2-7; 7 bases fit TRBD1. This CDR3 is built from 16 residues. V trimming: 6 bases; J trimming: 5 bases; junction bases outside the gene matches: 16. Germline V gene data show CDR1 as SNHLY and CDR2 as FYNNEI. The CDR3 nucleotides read TGTGCCAGCAGCCAATCGGGACAGATAGGGCTCAACGAGCAGTACTTC. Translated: CASSQSGQIGLNEQYF. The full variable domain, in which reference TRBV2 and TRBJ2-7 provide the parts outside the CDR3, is EPEVTQTPSHQVTQMGQEVILRCVPISNHLYFYWYRQILGQKVEFLVSFYNNEISEKSEIFDDQFSVERPDGSNFTLKIRSTKLEDSAMYFCASSQSGQIGLNEQYFGPGTRLTVT.